Following are 15 T cell receptor beta chains from one sample sequenced in a study of patients and donors after allogeneic stem cell transplantation. TCRdb reanalysed the RT-PCR reads using MiXCR and keeps one entry per CDR3 protein. There are about a million distinct CDR3 sequences in the sample; more than 15% occur only once, and around 6% lies in the top ten. The sample taken for sequencing was blood, either unsorted or a sorted T cell fraction (not recorded which). These receptors came from a human donor who was either an allogeneic HSCT recipient or a stem cell or donor lymphocyte infusion donor (not recorded which). It is not recorded whose cells these are; they may come from a transplant donor.

This clonotype occurred many times. The CDR3 DNA reads TGTGCCAGCAGTTTTAGGGGGCTCCCAGATACGCAGTATTTT. Amino acids: CASSFRGLPDTQYF. V gene TRBV12-3 or TRBV12-4 combines with J gene TRBJ2-3, with 7 bases fitting TRBD1. CDR3 length: 14 residues. The trim removed 3 bases at V and 4 bases at J, leaving 4 bases unmatched.

CDR3 sequence reads: CATSRRLAVLDTQYF. CDR3 bases: TGTGCCACCAGCAGGAGACTAGCGGTCCTAGATACGCAGTATTTT. The chain uses TRBV15 and TRBJ2-3, with 9 bases matching TRBD2. There are 15 residues in the CDR3. Germline lookup yields CDR1 LNHNV and CDR2 YYDKDF (reference sequence). J was trimmed by 5 bases and V by 3 bases; bases with no gene match: 6.

The chain links TRBV4-2 to TRBJ2-7; tentative D call: TRBD1 (6 bases). The germline V gene encodes CDR1 LGHNA and CDR2 YNFKEQ. There are 16 residues in the CDR3. With 1 base removed from V and 3 bases from J, the gap between germline ends came to 16 bases. The CDR3 is CASSQAARGNHYEQYF. CDR3 sequence (DNA): TGTGCCAGCAGCCAAGCGGCAAGGGGGAACCACTACGAGCAGTACTTC.

J is TRBJ2-2 and V is TRBV7-2; 9 bases map to TRBD2. The V gene end was trimmed by 6 bases and the J gene end by 2 bases; junction bases not matched to a gene: 4. This CDR3 contains 15 residues. Germline-derived CDR1 and CDR2 are SGHTA and FQGNSA. The DNA for the CDR3 is TGTGCCAGCAGACGGGGACTAGCCAACACCGGGGAGCTGTTTTTT. This translates into CASRRGLANTGELFF.

V usage is TRBV6-2 or TRBV6-3 and J usage is TRBJ2-1; D may be TRBD2 (5 bases). Trimming cost V 9 bases and J 8 bases, with 20 bases left between them. In germline, CDR1 is MNHEY, CDR2 SVGEGT. This CDR3 has 14 amino acids. CDR3 sequence: CASAEGPGKDEQFF. The CDR3 nucleotides are TGTGCCAGTGCCGAGGGTCCGGGAAAGGATGAGCAGTTCTTC.

This clonotype has a handful of counts. The V and J genes are TRBV4-1 and TRBJ2-5; 8 bases are a match to TRBD2. The CDR3 covers 15 residues. The germline V gene encodes CDR1 MGHRA and CDR2 YSYEKL. J lost 2 bases, V lost 2 bases, and 4 bases had no gene match. The CDR3 DNA sequence: TGCGCCAGCAGCCAATTTACTAGCGGTCAAGAGACCCAGTACTTC. Residues: CASSQFTSGQETQYF.

This clonotype was seen more than once but under ten times. J is TRBJ1-1 and V is TRBV29-1; D not certain. The V end was cut by 3 bases, the J end by 10 bases, with 6 bases between. The CDR3 covers 9 residues. CDR1 and CDR2 from the germline V gene are SQVTM and ANQGSEA. CDR3 in amino acids: CSVDPGAFF. In nucleotides, the CDR3 is TGCAGCGTTGACCCAGGAGCTTTCTTT.

This clonotype turned up a few times. J is TRBJ2-7 and V is TRBV11-1; TRBD2 aligns across 8 bases. CDR1 is SGHAT and CDR2 is FQDESV in the germline V gene (reference sequence). With 4 bases clipped from V and 0 bases from J, the junction kept 5 bases outside the gene matches. This CDR3 contains 15 residues. The CDR3 coding sequence is TGTGCCAGCAGCTCCCAGCGGGGGCTCTCCTACGAGCAGTACTTC. It codes for CASSSQRGLSYEQYF.

This clonotype came up many times. The rearrangement joins TRBV12-3 or TRBV12-4 to TRBJ1-4, with a weak D call TRBD1 (5 bases). V was cut by 7 bases and J by 14 bases, with 17 bases left in between. The CDR3 consists of 12 residues. The DNA of the CDR3 is TGTGCCAGCAACCGGTGGGGGAGAAGGCTGTTTTTT. This codes for CASNRWGRRLFF.

The table lists this clonotype with a few counts. J is TRBJ1-1 and V is TRBV6-8; D remains unclear. This CDR3 is built from 16 residues. V lost 1 base and J lost 0, with 12 bases in between. Germline CDR1 reads MNHGY; CDR2 reads SAAAGT. For the CDR3, the DNA is TGTGCCAGCAGTTACTTGTCAGAAGTGATGAACACTGAAGCTTTCTTT. Translation: CASSYLSEVMNTEAFF.

V usage is TRBV6-6 and J usage is TRBJ1-2; D not certain. CDR3 length: 13 amino acids. Per the germline V gene, CDR1 is MNHNY and CDR2 is SVGAGI (reference sequence). Trimming removed 5 bases from V and 1 base from J, with 8 bases in between. As DNA, the CDR3 is TGTGCCAGCAGTATACTGCTTAACTATGGCTACACCTTC. It yields the protein CASSILLNYGYTF.

A few counts support this clonotype. The chain uses TRBV20-1 and TRBJ2-1; no clear D gene. This CDR3 contains 10 residues. V lost 3 bases and J 9 bases, leaving 6 bases between the germline ends. The germline CDR1 and CDR2 sequences are DFQATT and SNEGSKA (reference sequence). CDR3 DNA sequence: TGCAGTGCTAGTTGGGGTGAGCAGTTCTTC. This encodes CSASWGEQFF.

V and J are TRBV24-1 and TRBJ2-5, with TRBD1 matching 7 bases. The CDR3 totals 13 residues. The J segment lost 4 bases and the V segment lost 4 bases, leaving 2 bases of the junction unmatched. Germline V gene sequence: CDR1 KGHDR, CDR2 SFDVKD. The CDR3 protein is CATSDRDRETQYF. Here the CDR3 DNA reads TGTGCCACCAGTGACCGGGACAGAGAGACCCAGTACTTC.

The table lists this clonotype with a few counts. The rearrangement uses TRBV29-1 and TRBJ1-1; D remains unclear. Germline V gene data show CDR1 as SQVTM and CDR2 as ANQGSEA. The CDR3 is 13 residues long. The V gene lost 6 bases and the J gene lost 3 bases, with 14 bases spanning the gap. This CDR3 reads CSVASYEDTEAFF. The DNA of the CDR3 is TGCAGCGTGGCTAGTTACGAGGACACTGAAGCTTTCTTT.

The V call is TRBV28, the J call TRBJ2-2; no clear D. Germline V gene data show CDR1 as MDHEN and CDR2 as SYDVKM. The CDR3 totals 16 residues. Trimming shortened V by 5 bases and J by 4 bases, and 17 bases separated the two germline ends. CDR3 sequence (DNA): TGTGCCAGCAGTGATTCTACAGAAATACTCACCGGGGAGCTGTTTTTT. It codes for CASSDSTEILTGELFF.